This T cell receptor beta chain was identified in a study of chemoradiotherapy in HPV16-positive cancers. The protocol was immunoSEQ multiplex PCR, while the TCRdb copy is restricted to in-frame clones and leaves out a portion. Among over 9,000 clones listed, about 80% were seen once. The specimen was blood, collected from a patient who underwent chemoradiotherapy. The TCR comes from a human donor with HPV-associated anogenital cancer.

CDR3 amino acids: CASSVDRADSPLHF. The CDR3 nucleotides read TGTGCCAGCAGTGTGGACAGGGCTGATTCACCCCTCCACTTT. V and J are TRBV2 and TRBJ1-6; 8 bases are shared with TRBD1. This CDR3 contains 14 residues. V dropped 4 bases and J dropped 8; count of bases not matched to a gene: 4. Germline CDR1 SNHLY, CDR2 FYNNEI.